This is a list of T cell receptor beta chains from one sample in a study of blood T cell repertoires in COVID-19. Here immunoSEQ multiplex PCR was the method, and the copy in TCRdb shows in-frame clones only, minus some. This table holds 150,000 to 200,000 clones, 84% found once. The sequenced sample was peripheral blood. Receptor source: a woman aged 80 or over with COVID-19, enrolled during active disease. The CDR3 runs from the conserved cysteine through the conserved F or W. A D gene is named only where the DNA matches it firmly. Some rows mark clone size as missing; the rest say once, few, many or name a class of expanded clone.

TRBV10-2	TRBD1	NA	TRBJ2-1	TGCGCCAGCTCCTCAGGGGGCGCCTACAATGAGCAGTTCTTC	CASSSGGAYNEQFF
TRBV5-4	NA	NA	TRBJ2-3	TGTGCCAGCAGCTTGATGGGCGGGGCAGATACGCAGTATTTT	CASSLMGGADTQYF
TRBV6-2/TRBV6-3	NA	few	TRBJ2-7	TGTGCCAGCAGTTACACCTATGCTCCTACGGTGCAGTACTTC	CASSYTYAPTVQYF
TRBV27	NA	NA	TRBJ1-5	TGTGCCAGCAGTTTGAGTTCGGGTGGGAGTCAGCCCCAGCATTTT	CASSLSSGGSQPQHF
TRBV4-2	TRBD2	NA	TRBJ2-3	TGTGCCAGCAGCCCACCTAGCGGGAGGGGGCCAGATACGCAGTATTTT	CASSPPSGRGPDTQYF
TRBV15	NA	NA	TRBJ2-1	TGTGCCACCAGCAGCCCCGGGAAGACAGGTGTGGAGCAGTTCTTC	CATSSPGKTGVEQFF
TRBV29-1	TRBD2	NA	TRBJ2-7	TGCAGCGTCCTGAATAGCGGGGTATCCTACGAGCAGTACTTC	CSVLNSGVSYEQYF
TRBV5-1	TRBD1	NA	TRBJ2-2	TGCGCCAGCAGCGAGGGGGCGACGAACACCGGGGAGCTGTTTTTT	CASSEGATNTGELFF
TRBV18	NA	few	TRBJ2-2	TGTGCCAGCTCACCAAAGGGCAGGGTCTACTCCGGGGAGCTGTTTTTT	CASSPKGRVYSGELFF
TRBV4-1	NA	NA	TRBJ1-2	TGCGCCAGCAGCCAAGTCCCCTTCTATGGCTACACCTTC	CASSQVPFYGYTF
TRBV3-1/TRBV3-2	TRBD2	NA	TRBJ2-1	TGTGCCAGCAGCCAAGTCGGCGGGGCGGGGGGTGAGCAGTTCTTC	CASSQVGGAGGEQFF
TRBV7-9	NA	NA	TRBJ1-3	TGTGCCAGCAGCTTAGCCGGGAGACAGAGCTCTGGAAACACCATATATTTT	CASSLAGRQSSGNTIYF
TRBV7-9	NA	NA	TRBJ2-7	TGTGCCAGCAGCTTACCGGCGGCCGAAGGCTCCTACGAGCAGTACTTC	CASSLPAAEGSYEQYF
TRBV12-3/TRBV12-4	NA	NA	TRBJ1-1	TGTGCCAGCAGTTTACAGGCGAACACTGAAGCTTTCTTT	CASSLQANTEAFF
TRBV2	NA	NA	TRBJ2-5	TGTGCCAGCAGGAGGAGCAGGGAAGAGACCCAGTACTTC	CASRRSREETQYF
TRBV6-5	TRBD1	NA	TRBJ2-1	TGTGCCAGCAGTTACACGACGGGACAGTACAATGAGCAGTTCTTC	CASSYTTGQYNEQFF
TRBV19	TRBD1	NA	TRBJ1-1	TGTGCCAGTAGTTCGGACAGGGGCGCGTACACTGAAGCTTTCTTT	CASSSDRGAYTEAFF
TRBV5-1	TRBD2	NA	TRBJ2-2	TGCGCCAGCAGCGGGCTAGCGGGAGGGGCTAACACCGGGGAGCTGTTTTTT	CASSGLAGGANTGELFF
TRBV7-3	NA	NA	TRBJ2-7	TGTGCCAGCAGCTTAGGGATAGCGGACCCGAGCTCCTACGAGCAGTACTTC	CASSLGIADPSSYEQYF
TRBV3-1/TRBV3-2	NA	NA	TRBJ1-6	TGTGCCAGCAGCCGACAAAGCTCCTATAATTCACCCCTCCACTTT	CASSRQSSYNSPLHF
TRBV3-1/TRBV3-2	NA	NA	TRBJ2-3	TGTGCCAGCAGCCAAGGCCTCCCGGGCGGGGGCACAGATACGCAGTATTTT	CASSQGLPGGGTDTQYF
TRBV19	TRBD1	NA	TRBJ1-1	TGTGCCAGTAGTACCCGGGGACAGGGGAGGGCTGAAGCTTTCTTT	CASSTRGQGRAEAFF
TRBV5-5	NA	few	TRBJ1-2	TGTGCCAGCAGCCCAGGGTTCTATGGCTACACCTTC	CASSPGFYGYTF
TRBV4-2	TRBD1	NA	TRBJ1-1	TGTGCCAGCAGCCAGATCCGGGACAGGGTCACTGAAGCTTTCTTT	CASSQIRDRVTEAFF
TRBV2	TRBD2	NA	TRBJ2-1	TGTGCCAGCGGGGGACTAGCGGGAGTTAGGAATGAGCAGTTCTTC	CASGGLAGVRNEQFF
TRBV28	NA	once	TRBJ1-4	TGTGCCAGCAGTTTAGCGGGGACAACTAATGAAAAACTGTTTTTT	CASSLAGTTNEKLFF
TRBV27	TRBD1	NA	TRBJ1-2	TGTGCCAGCAGTCTACAGGGGGGACGGTATGGCTACACCTTC	CASSLQGGRYGYTF
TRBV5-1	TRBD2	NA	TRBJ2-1	TGCGCCAGCAGCCCTGGGGCGGGAGGGGTCTACAATGAGCAGTTCTTC	CASSPGAGGVYNEQFF
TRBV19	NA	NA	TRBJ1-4	TGTGCCAGTAGCCAACATCTGCAATTTGAAAAACTGTTTTTT	CASSQHLQFEKLFF
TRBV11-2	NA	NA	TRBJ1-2	TGTGCCAGCAGCTTAGGGGCATCTGGCTACACCTTC	CASSLGASGYTF
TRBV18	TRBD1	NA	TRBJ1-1	TGTGCCAGCTCAGGACGGACAGGGGGTTATGAAGCTTTCTTT	CASSGRTGGYEAFF
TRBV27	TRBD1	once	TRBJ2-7	TGTGCCAGCAGTTTAGACAGGGTAACCTACGAGCAGTACTTC	CASSLDRVTYEQYF
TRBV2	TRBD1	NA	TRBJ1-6	TGTGCCGGGAGTCGTGGGTGGACAGGAAATTCACCCCTCCACTTT	CAGSRGWTGNSPLHF
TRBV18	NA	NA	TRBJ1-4	TGTGCCAGCTCACCAGGTTCGGCCCCAACTAATGACAAACTGTTTTTT	CASSPGSAPTNDKLFF
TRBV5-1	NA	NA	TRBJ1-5	TGCGCCAGCAGCTTGGCCTCGGGGGACCAGCCCCAGCATTTT	CASSLASGDQPQHF